Here is one TCR beta chain with its context. What it binds is not known. Germline trimming cut 6 bases from V and 1 base from J; bases unmatched to any gene: 6. The CDR3 is made up of 15 amino acids. CDR1 MNHNS and CDR2 SASEGT come from the germline V gene. This entry comes from a study of metastatic and nonmetastatic thyroid tumors. Overall study context: Comparison of repertoires was carried out across blood and tumor or nodule tissue from malignant and benign thyroid patients.

In the original workflow: CDR3 differences across clinicopathological groups were used to build a distant-metastasis classifier for papillary thyroid cancer. TCRdb reprocessed the PCR reads using MiXCR. TCRdb, not the original authors, processed these V and J calls. The sample lists roughly 13,000 clones; roughly 28% were seen once. Every patient underwent thyroid surgery untreated. The study's findings and limits: For both blood and tumor, malignant thyroid tumors reportedly showed significantly higher TCR beta diversity than benign nodules did.

Sequencing input: tumor tissue. This sequence joins TRBV6-1 and TRBJ1-1; 9 bases agree with TRBD1. This sequence originates from a female donor with papillary thyroid cancer or a benign thyroid nodule (not recorded which). Some clones in this sample may be carry-over from other donors' samples. CDR3 sequence reads: CASRKRDRENTEAFF. The CDR3 nucleotides are TGTGCCAGCAGGAAGAGGGACAGGGAGAACACTGAAGCTTTCTTT.